This T cell receptor (beta chain) stems from a study of blood T cell repertoires in COVID-19. About the research overall: Acute-phase and convalescent COVID-19 samples originated in the United States, Italy and Spain. The cDNA or gDNA used as material had been derived from T cells, B-cell-depleted T cells, or PBMCs.

In the original analysis: By means of reference gene primer amplification, nucleated cell counts were estimated. The table came from immunoSEQ multiplex PCR; TCRdb's copy has only in-frame clones and leaves some out. V and J calls and clone size are given by that table; D and trimming were obtained from the DNA. The sample lists roughly 67,000 clones, about 82% occurring once. Specimen: peripheral blood. The sequence was collected from a man aged 50 or older with acute or convalescent COVID-19.

The CDR3 loop is CASSWSGGTQETQYF. CDR3 nucleotide sequence: TGCGCCAGCAGCTGGAGCGGGGGTACGCAAGAGACCCAGTACTTC. The V and J genes are TRBV5-1 and TRBJ2-5, with 8 bases lining up with TRBD2. CDR1 and CDR2 from the germline V gene are SGHRS and YFSETQ. This CDR3 region has 15 residues. The ends lost 3 bases at V and 2 bases at J; junction bases unmatched: 6. Combining the CDR3 with reference TRBV5-1 and TRBJ2-5 gives the whole variable domain KAGVTQTPRYLIKTRGQQVTLSCSPISGHRSVSWYQQTPGQGLQFLFEYFSETQRNKGNFPGRFSGRQFSNSRSEMNVSTLELGDSALYLCASSWSGGTQETQYFGPGTRLLVL.